These T cell receptor beta chains were read from a single sample in a study of cytomegalovirus exposure and HLA in healthy donors. Some clones are missing from TCRdb's copy, which holds only in-frame ones; the method was immunoSEQ multiplex PCR. The sample includes around 61,000 clones, 85% to 95% of them seen just once. The sequenced sample was PBMCs. These receptors came from a man aged 18 to 35 in good health and CMV-seronegative. Both conserved end residues are part of each CDR3. A D gene is named only where the DNA matches it firmly. For some rows the clone size is stated as once, few or many, or as a class when expanded; others skip it.

CDR3	DNA	size	V	J	D
CASSLSTTANQPQHF	TGTGCCAGCAGCTTAAGTACGACAGCTAATCAGCCCCAGCATTTT	NA	TRBV7-9	TRBJ1-5	NA
CASSLSGINNEQFF	TGTGCCAGCAGCTTAAGCGGGATTAACAATGAGCAGTTCTTC	NA	TRBV7-3	TRBJ2-1	NA
CASSYSITILEAFF	TGTGCCAGCAGTTACTCGATAACAATTTTAGAAGCTTTCTTT	NA	TRBV6-5	TRBJ1-1	NA
CASSQTRSFSTDTQYF	TGCGCCAGCAGTCAAACGCGCTCGTTTAGCACAGATACGCAGTATTTT	NA	TRBV23-1	TRBJ2-3	NA
CASSPLTGGPSREQFF	TGTGCCAGCTCACCGCTTACAGGGGGCCCCTCGAGGGAGCAGTTCTTC	once	TRBV18	TRBJ2-1	TRBD1
CASSAFPGTQTIGAKNIQYF	TGTGCCAGCAGCGCCTTCCCCGGGACACAAACGATCGGAGCCAAAAACATTCAGTACTTC	NA	TRBV9	TRBJ2-4	NA
CASRAGQGNYGYTF	TGTGCCAGTAGGGCCGGACAGGGGAACTATGGCTACACCTTC	NA	TRBV19	TRBJ1-2	TRBD1
CASSAQIAGGVGFTDTQYF	TGTGCCAGCAGTGCCCAGATAGCGGGAGGAGTTGGGTTCACAGATACGCAGTATTTT	NA	TRBV2	TRBJ2-3	TRBD2
CASSPRQGGNEQFF	TGTGCCAGCTCACCAAGACAGGGGGGCAATGAGCAGTTCTTC	NA	TRBV18	TRBJ2-1	TRBD1
CSRIAKNIQYF	TGCAGCCGTATAGCCAAAAACATTCAGTACTTC	once	TRBV20-1	TRBJ2-4	NA
CATRRESSYNEQFF	TGTGCCACCAGGCGGGAGAGCTCCTACAATGAGCAGTTCTTC	NA	TRBV15	TRBJ2-1	TRBD2
CASSQWGLAGPYNEQFF	TGTGCCAGCAGCCAGTGGGGACTAGCGGGCCCGTACAATGAGCAGTTCTTC	NA	TRBV14	TRBJ2-1	TRBD2
CASSLGQGETQYF	TGTGCCAGCAGCCTTGGACAGGGAGAGACCCAGTACTTC	NA	TRBV5-6	TRBJ2-5	TRBD1
CASNLGLSRGFSDNEQFF	TGCGCCAGCAATCTGGGACTCTCAAGAGGTTTTTCTGACAATGAGCAGTTCTTC	NA	TRBV5-1	TRBJ2-1	NA
CASSQRAGGPGETQYF	TGCGCCAGCAGCCAACGGGCGGGAGGGCCAGGGGAGACCCAGTACTTC	NA	TRBV4-3	TRBJ2-5	TRBD2
CASSRDGGIEQFF	TGTGCCAGCAGCCGGGACGGGGGTATTGAGCAGTTCTTC	NA	TRBV7-2	TRBJ2-1	NA
CASSRQGAAGELFF	TGTGCCAGCAGCCGACAGGGGGCAGCCGGGGAGCTGTTTTTT	NA	TRBV7-6	TRBJ2-2	TRBD1
CASSIAPGTGGHEQYF	TGTGCCAGTAGTATAGCCCCCGGGACAGGGGGACACGAGCAGTACTTC	NA	TRBV19	TRBJ2-7	TRBD1
CASSLSERGTDTQYF	TGTGCCAGCAGCTTAAGCGAGCGGGGCACAGATACGCAGTATTTT	NA	TRBV7-3	TRBJ2-3	NA
CASSLERLGRSYGEQYF	TGTGCCAGCAGCTTGGAGAGGCTGGGGCGATCTTACGGCGAGCAGTACTTC	NA	TRBV5-8	TRBJ2-7	NA
CASSNQSSLVFNEQFF	TGTGCCAGCAGCAATCAGTCTAGTCTGGTGTTCAATGAGCAGTTCTTC	NA	TRBV21-1	TRBJ2-1	NA
CSVKAGGPSEQYF	TGCAGCGTTAAAGCGGGAGGGCCGTCCGAGCAGTACTTC	NA	TRBV29-1	TRBJ2-7	TRBD2
CASSPQLPRGASYEQYF	TGTGCCAGCTCACCACAACTCCCCAGGGGAGCATCCTACGAGCAGTACTTC	NA	TRBV18	TRBJ2-7	NA
CASSVGLGQTPPREQYF	TGTGCCAGCAGTGTAGGACTAGGCCAAACCCCTCCGAGGGAGCAGTACTTC	NA	TRBV6-4	TRBJ2-7	TRBD2
CASSPRGVNTGELFF	TGTGCCAGCAGTCCGCGGGGGGTTAACACCGGGGAGCTGTTTTTT	NA	TRBV27	TRBJ2-2	TRBD2
CASSFGEIYEQYF	TGTGCCAGCAGTTTTGGGGAGATCTACGAGCAGTACTTC	NA	TRBV27	TRBJ2-7	NA
CASNTDRGRRPTQYF	TGTGCCAGCAATACCGACAGGGGGCGTCGCCCCACGCAGTATTTT	NA	TRBV2	TRBJ2-3	TRBD1
CASMSGTSSYEQYF	TGTGCCAGTATGTCCGGGACTTCCTCTTACGAGCAGTACTTC	NA	TRBV28	TRBJ2-7	NA
CASSPAPGGTGELFF	TGTGCCAGCAGCCCGGCGCCGGGAGGGACCGGGGAGCTGTTTTTT	NA	TRBV6-5	TRBJ2-2	TRBD2
CASSVAGGGETQYF	TGTGCCAGCAGCGTAGCTGGCGGGGGGGAGACCCAGTACTTC	NA	TRBV9	TRBJ2-5	TRBD2
CASWDRSNEQFF	TGTGCCAGCTGGGACAGGTCCAATGAGCAGTTCTTC	NA	TRBV2	TRBJ2-1	TRBD1
CASSRRASGRVQETQYF	TGTGCCAGCAGTCGCCGGGCGAGCGGGAGGGTGCAGGAGACCCAGTACTTC	NA	TRBV7-9	TRBJ2-5	TRBD2
CASRDSGYHEQYF	TGTGCCAGCAGAGATTCAGGGTACCACGAGCAGTACTTC	NA	TRBV14	TRBJ2-7	NA
CASSLAGSGNTIYF	TGTGCCAGCAGCTTGGCGGGCTCTGGAAACACCATATATTTT	NA	TRBV7-8	TRBJ1-3	NA
CASSPDSRVDTQYF	TGTGCCAGCAGTCCGGACTCGCGTGTAGATACGCAGTATTTT	NA	TRBV9	TRBJ2-3	NA
CASSSLRGRTLYEQYF	TGTGCCAGCAGCTCGCTAAGGGGGCGCACTCTATACGAGCAGTACTTC	NA	TRBV7-2	TRBJ2-7	TRBD1
CASSEADTGGTDTQYF	TGTGCCAGCAGTGAAGCGGATACAGGGGGGACAGATACGCAGTATTTT	NA	TRBV2	TRBJ2-3	TRBD1
CALRPAGGPINEQFF	TGTGCCCTACGACCGGCGGGAGGGCCGATAAATGAGCAGTTCTTC	NA	TRBV15	TRBJ2-1	TRBD2
CASSAWGGQNTEAFF	TGTGCCAGTAGTGCCTGGGGGGGTCAGAACACTGAAGCTTTCTTT	NA	TRBV19	TRBJ1-1	NA
CASSPGINQPQHF	TGTGCCAGTAGTCCCGGTATCAATCAGCCCCAGCATTTT	NA	TRBV19	TRBJ1-5	NA
CASSSSGTTGEKLFF	TGTGCCAGCAGTTCTTCCGGGACAACTGGCGAAAAACTGTTTTTT	NA	TRBV28	TRBJ1-4	NA
CASSTRGNTEAFF	TGTGCCAGCAGCACCCGAGGCAACACTGAAGCTTTCTTT	NA	TRBV9	TRBJ1-1	NA
CAISGLGQGGYNEQFF	TGTGCCATCAGTGGTTTAGGACAGGGGGGTTACAATGAGCAGTTCTTC	NA	TRBV10-3	TRBJ2-1	TRBD1
CASSVVPSGLTDTQYF	TGTGCCAGCAGCGTAGTTCCTAGCGGCCTCACAGATACGCAGTATTTT	NA	TRBV9	TRBJ2-3	TRBD2
CASSPPGTGGPNGYTF	TGTGCCAGCAGTCCCCCCGGGACAGGGGGACCCAATGGCTACACCTTC	NA	TRBV27	TRBJ1-2	TRBD1
CASSSLQGAEAFF	TGTGCCAGCAGCTCCCTACAGGGCGCTGAAGCTTTCTTT	NA	TRBV9	TRBJ1-1	NA
CASRLAGAPNEQFF	TGTGCCAGCAGACTAGCGGGAGCCCCGAATGAGCAGTTCTTC	NA	TRBV27	TRBJ2-1	TRBD2
CASSVEGGAWETQYF	TGTGCCAGCAGCGTAGAGGGGGGGGCATGGGAGACCCAGTACTTC	NA	TRBV9	TRBJ2-5	NA
CASSPGRGQENTEAFF	TGTGCCAGCAGCCCCGGGAGGGGGCAGGAGAACACTGAAGCTTTCTTT	once	TRBV11-3	TRBJ1-1	TRBD1
CASSILAVPEQYF	TGTGCCAGCAGCATCCTGGCCGTCCCCGAGCAGTACTTC	NA	TRBV5-6	TRBJ2-7	NA
CASSLKQGEDEKLFF	TGTGCCAGCAGCTTGAAACAGGGTGAGGATGAAAAACTGTTTTTT	NA	TRBV13	TRBJ1-4	NA
CASSFTGHEYQETQYF	TGTGCCAGCAGTTTTACGGGACACGAGTACCAAGAGACCCAGTACTTC	NA	TRBV6-5	TRBJ2-5	NA
CASSPEPGTGLEQYF	TGTGCCAGCAGTCCTGAACCCGGGACAGGGCTCGAGCAGTACTTC	NA	TRBV9	TRBJ2-7	TRBD1
CASSERREYGETQYF	TGTGCCAGCAGTGAGAGGCGGGAGTACGGGGAGACCCAGTACTTC	NA	TRBV2	TRBJ2-5	TRBD2
CASSVRPGDNNYGYTF	TGTGCCAGCAGCGTAAGACCGGGGGATAATAACTATGGCTACACCTTC	NA	TRBV5-5	TRBJ1-2	NA